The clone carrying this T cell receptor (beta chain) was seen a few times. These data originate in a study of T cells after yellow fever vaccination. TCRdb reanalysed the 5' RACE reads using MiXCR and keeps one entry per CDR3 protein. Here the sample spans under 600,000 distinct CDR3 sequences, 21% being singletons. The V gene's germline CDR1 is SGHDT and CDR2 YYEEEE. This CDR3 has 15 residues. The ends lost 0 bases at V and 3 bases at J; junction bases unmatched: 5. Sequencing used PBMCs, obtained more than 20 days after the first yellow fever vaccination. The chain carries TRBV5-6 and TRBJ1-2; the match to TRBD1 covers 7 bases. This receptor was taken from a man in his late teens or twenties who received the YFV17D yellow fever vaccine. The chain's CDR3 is CASSLAQTGYYGYTF. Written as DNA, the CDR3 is TGTGCCAGCAGCTTGGCTCAGACAGGGTACTATGGCTACACCTTC. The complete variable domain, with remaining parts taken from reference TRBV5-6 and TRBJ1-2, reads DAGVTQSPTHLIKTRGQQVTLRCSPKSGHDTVSWYQQALGQGPQFIFQYYEEEERQRGNFPDRFSGHQFPNYSSELNVNALLLGDSALYLCASSLAQTGYYGYTFGSGTRLTVV.